Listed below are T cell receptor beta chains from one sample, sequenced in a study of cytomegalovirus exposure and HLA in healthy donors. The repertoire was sequenced with immunoSEQ multiplex PCR; TCRdb's copy has only in-frame clones and lacks some. The table gives about 130,000 clones; the top ten clones make up approximately 1.6% of it. Sequencing was done on a sample of PBMCs. All receptors come from a woman aged 35 to 49 in good health and CMV-seropositive. The CDR3 runs from the conserved cysteine through the conserved F or W. Fields, in order: D gene, V gene, J gene, CDR3 protein, CDR3 DNA. A D gene is named only where the DNA matches it firmly.

TRBD2	TRBV5-4	TRBJ2-4	CASSPGLAGGGAKNIQYF	TGTGCCAGCAGCCCGGGACTAGCGGGAGGGGGGGCCAAAAACATTCAGTACTTC
.	TRBV30	TRBJ2-1	CAWSPRRASRMNEQFF	TGTGCCTGGAGTCCCCGCCGGGCTAGCCGCATGAATGAGCAGTTCTTC
TRBD2	TRBV29-1	TRBJ2-1	CSVALAGAPYNEQFF	TGCAGCGTCGCCCTAGCGGGAGCCCCCTACAATGAGCAGTTCTTC
TRBD1	TRBV15	TRBJ2-1	CATSRDLRTGTMKQFF	TGTGCCACCAGCAGAGACCTCAGGACAGGGACAATGAAGCAGTTCTTC
.	TRBV6-1	TRBJ2-7	CASSREDTAYEQYF	TGTGCCAGCAGCCGAGAGGACACCGCCTACGAGCAGTACTTC
TRBD1	TRBV2	TRBJ1-2	CASSESGQGEPNYGYTF	TGTGCCAGCAGTGAAAGTGGACAGGGAGAGCCAAACTATGGCTACACCTTC
TRBD2	TRBV28	TRBJ2-3	CASRGLAVPTDTQYF	TGTGCCAGTCGGGGACTAGCGGTTCCCACAGATACGCAGTATTTT
.	TRBV19	TRBJ2-7	CASSPRGGSYEQYF	TGTGCCAGTAGCCCTAGGGGGGGTAGCTACGAGCAGTACTTC
TRBD1	TRBV10-3	TRBJ2-7	CAIRGTAGEQYF	TGTGCCATCAGGGGGACAGCCGGGGAGCAGTACTTC
.	TRBV27	TRBJ2-7	CASSSYRSSYEQYF	TGTGCCAGCAGCTCTTACAGGAGCTCCTACGAGCAGTACTTC
.	TRBV7-2	TRBJ1-4	CASSLVRRELFF	TGTGCCAGTAGCTTAGTAAGGCGGGAACTGTTTTTT
.	TRBV6-1	TRBJ1-1	CASSALTVAFF	TGTGCCAGCAGTGCCCTGACAGTAGCTTTCTTT
TRBD1	TRBV7-6	TRBJ2-7	CASSPRDREKSSYEQYF	TGTGCCAGCAGCCCCCGGGACAGGGAGAAAAGCTCCTACGAGCAGTACTTC
TRBD1	TRBV7-2	TRBJ2-7	CASSLGPGGEQYF	TGTGCCAGCAGCTTAGGCCCAGGGGGCGAGCAGTACTTC
.	TRBV7-2	TRBJ1-5	CASARDNYSNQPQHF	TGTGCCAGCGCACGGGACAATTATAGCAATCAGCCCCAGCATTTT
.	TRBV6-1	TRBJ2-2	CASSALSGRGPGELFF	TGTGCCAGCAGTGCCCTTAGTGGGAGAGGCCCCGGGGAGCTGTTTTTT
TRBD1	TRBV7-2	TRBJ2-7	CASSFTRDSMQQYF	TGTGCCAGCAGCTTCACCCGGGACAGTATGCAGCAGTACTTC
.	TRBV5-1	TRBJ2-7	CASSLLGDLPSYEQYF	TGCGCCAGCAGCTTGCTAGGAGACCTCCCTTCTTACGAGCAGTACTTC
TRBD2	TRBV7-8	TRBJ2-2	CASSIGGEAGELFF	TGTGCCAGCAGCATCGGGGGGGAAGCCGGGGAGCTGTTTTTT
.	TRBV6-5	TRBJ1-4	CASSYSYRDEKLFF	TGTGCCAGCAGTTACTCTTACAGGGACGAAAAACTGTTTTTT
TRBD1	TRBV30	TRBJ2-7	CAWTTGDFYEQYF	TGTGCCTGGACTACAGGGGATTTCTACGAGCAGTACTTC
.	TRBV10-3	TRBJ2-7	CASGQGAGQGF	TGTGCCTCCGGACAGGGAGCGGGACAAGGCTTC
.	TRBV29-1	TRBJ2-1	CSVDQGLGSYNEQFF	TGCAGCGTTGATCAGGGGTTAGGCTCCTACAATGAGCAGTTCTTC
.	TRBV9	TRBJ1-1	CASSVAVSGEAFF	TGTGCCAGCAGCGTAGCTGTTTCAGGGGAAGCTTTCTTT
TRBD2	TRBV19	TRBJ2-4	CASTSGLAGGEAKNIQYF	TGTGCCAGTACCTCGGGACTAGCGGGAGGAGAAGCCAAAAACATTCAGTACTTC
TRBD1	TRBV28	TRBJ2-7	CASSYRGHYEQYF	TGTGCCAGCAGTTACAGGGGGCACTACGAGCAGTACTTC